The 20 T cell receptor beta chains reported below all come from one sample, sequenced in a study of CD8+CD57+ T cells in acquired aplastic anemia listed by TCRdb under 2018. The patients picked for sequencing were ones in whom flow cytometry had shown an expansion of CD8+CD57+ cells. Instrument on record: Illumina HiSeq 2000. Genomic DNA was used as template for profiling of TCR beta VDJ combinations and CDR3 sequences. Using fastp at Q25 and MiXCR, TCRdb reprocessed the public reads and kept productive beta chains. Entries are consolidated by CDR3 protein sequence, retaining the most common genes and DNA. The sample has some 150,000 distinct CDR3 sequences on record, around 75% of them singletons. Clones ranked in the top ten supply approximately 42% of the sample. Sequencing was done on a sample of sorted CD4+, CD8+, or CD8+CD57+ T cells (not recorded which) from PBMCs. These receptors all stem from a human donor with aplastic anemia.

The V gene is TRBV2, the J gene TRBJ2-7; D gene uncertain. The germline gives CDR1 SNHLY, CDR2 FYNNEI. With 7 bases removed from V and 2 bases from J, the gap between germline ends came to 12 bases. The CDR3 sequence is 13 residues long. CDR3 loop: CASKGPDAYEQYF. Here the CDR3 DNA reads TGTGCCAGCAAGGGCCCCGATGCCTACGAGCAGTACTTC.

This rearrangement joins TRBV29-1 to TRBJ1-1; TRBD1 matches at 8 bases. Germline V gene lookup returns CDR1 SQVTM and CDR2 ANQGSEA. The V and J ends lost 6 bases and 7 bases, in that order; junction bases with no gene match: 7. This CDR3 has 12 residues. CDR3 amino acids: CSVQTGEGEAFF. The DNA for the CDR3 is TGCAGCGTACAGACAGGGGAAGGTGAAGCTTTCTTT.

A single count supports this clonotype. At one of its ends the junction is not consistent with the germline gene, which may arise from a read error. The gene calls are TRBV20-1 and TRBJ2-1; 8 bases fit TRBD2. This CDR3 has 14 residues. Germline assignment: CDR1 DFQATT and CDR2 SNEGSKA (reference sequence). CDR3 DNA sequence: TGCAGTGCTAGAGAGGGACTAGACCACAATGGGCAGTTCTTC. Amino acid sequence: CSAREGLDHNGQFF.

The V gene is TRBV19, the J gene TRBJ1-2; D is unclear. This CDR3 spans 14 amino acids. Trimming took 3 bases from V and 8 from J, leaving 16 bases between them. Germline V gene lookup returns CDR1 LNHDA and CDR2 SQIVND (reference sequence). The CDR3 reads CASSMLREMEGYTF. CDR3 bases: TGTGCCAGTAGTATGTTAAGGGAAATGGAGGGCTACACCTTC.

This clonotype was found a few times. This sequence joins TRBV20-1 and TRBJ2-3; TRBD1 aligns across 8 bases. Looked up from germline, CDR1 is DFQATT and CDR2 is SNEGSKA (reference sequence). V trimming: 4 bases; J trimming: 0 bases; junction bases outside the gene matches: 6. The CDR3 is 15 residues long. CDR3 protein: CSANRRQGSTDTQYF. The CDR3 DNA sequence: TGCAGTGCTAACCGCCGACAGGGGAGCACAGATACGCAGTATTTT.

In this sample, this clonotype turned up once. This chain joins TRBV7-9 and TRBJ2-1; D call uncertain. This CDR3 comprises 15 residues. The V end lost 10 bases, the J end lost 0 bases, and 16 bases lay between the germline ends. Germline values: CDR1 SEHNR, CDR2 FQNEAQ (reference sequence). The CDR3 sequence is CATRRATLSYNEQFF. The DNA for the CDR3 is TGTGCCACACGAAGGGCGACGCTCTCCTACAATGAGCAGTTCTTC.

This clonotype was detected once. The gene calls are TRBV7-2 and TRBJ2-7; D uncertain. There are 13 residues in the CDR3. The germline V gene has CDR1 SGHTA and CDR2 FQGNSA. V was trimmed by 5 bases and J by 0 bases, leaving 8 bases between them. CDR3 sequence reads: CASSAEISYEQYF. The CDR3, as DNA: TGTGCCAGCAGCGCCGAGATCTCCTACGAGCAGTACTTC. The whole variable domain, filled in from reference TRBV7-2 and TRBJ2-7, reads GAGVSQSPSNKVTEKGKDVELRCDPISGHTALYWYRQSLGQGLEFLIYFQGNSAPDKSGLPSDRFSAERTGGSVSTLTIQRTQQEDSAVYLCASSAEISYEQYFGPGTRLTVT.

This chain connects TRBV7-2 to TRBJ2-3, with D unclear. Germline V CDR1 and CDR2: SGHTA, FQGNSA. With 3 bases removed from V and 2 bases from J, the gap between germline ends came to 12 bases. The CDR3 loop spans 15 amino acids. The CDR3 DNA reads TGTGCCAGCAGCTTCCGGGCAGGCTACACAGATACGCAGTATTTT. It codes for CASSFRAGYTDTQYF.

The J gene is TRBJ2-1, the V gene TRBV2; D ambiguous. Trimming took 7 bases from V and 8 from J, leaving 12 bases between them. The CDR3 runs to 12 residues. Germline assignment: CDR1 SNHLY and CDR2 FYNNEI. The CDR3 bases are TGTGCCAGCAAGGTCAGGATCTATGAGCAGTTCTTC. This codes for CASKVRIYEQFF.

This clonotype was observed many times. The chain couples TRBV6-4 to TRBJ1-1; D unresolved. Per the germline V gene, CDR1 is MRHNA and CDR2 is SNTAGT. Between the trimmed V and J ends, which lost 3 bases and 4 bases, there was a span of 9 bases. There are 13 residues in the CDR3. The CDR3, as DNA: TGTGCCAGCAGTGAAGGTGAGGGCACTGAAGCTTTCTTT. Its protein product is CASSEGEGTEAFF.

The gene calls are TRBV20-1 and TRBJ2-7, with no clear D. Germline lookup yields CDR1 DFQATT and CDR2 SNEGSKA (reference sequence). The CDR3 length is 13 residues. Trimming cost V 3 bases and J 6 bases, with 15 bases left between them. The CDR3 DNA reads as TGCAGTGCTAGGGGCCCATACGACACCGAGCAGTACTTC. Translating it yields CSARGPYDTEQYF.

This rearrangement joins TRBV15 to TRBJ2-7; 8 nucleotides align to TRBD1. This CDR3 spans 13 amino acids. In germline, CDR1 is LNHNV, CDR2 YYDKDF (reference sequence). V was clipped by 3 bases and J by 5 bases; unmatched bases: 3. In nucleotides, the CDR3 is TGTGCCACCAGCAGGACAGGGGACCACGAGCAGTACTTC. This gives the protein CATSRTGDHEQYF.

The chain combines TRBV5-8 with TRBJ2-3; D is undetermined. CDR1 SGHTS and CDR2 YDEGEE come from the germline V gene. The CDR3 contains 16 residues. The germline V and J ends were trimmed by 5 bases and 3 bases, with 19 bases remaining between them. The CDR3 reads CASSYQDPTATDTQYF. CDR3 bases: TGTGCCAGCAGTTATCAGGACCCTACTGCAACAGATACGCAGTATTTT.

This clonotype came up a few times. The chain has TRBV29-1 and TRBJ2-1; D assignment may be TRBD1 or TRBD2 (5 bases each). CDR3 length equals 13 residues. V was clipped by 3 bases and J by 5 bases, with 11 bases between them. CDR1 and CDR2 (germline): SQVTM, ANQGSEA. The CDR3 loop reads CSVENGADNEQFF. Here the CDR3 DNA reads TGCAGCGTTGAGAACGGGGCTGACAATGAGCAGTTCTTC.

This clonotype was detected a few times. The chain's CDR3 is CSARDPQRGADTQYF. CDR3 sequence (DNA): TGCAGTGCTAGGGACCCCCAGCGGGGGGCAGATACGCAGTATTTT. The V gene is TRBV20-1, the J gene TRBJ2-3, with TRBD2 matching 9 bases. Trimming removed 3 bases from V and 4 bases from J; junction bases left unmatched: 8. Germline V gives CDR1 DFQATT, CDR2 SNEGSKA (reference sequence). CDR3 length: 15 residues.

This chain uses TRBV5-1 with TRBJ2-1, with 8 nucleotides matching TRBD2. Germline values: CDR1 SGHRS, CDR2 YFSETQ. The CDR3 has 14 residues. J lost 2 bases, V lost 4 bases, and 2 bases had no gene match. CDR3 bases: TGCGCCAGCAGCCCGGGGGGGGCCTACAATGAGCAGTTCTTC. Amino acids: CASSPGGAYNEQFF.

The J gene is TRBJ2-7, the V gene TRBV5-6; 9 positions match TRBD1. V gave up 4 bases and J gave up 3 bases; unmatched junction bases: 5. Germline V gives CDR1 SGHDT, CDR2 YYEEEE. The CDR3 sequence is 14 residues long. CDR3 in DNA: TGTGCCAGCAGCCCGGGACAGGGCGACTACGAGCAGTACTTC. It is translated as CASSPGQGDYEQYF. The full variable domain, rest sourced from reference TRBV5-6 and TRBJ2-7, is DAGVTQSPTHLIKTRGQQVTLRCSPKSGHDTVSWYQQALGQGPQFIFQYYEEEERQRGNFPDRFSGHQFPNYSSELNVNALLLGDSALYLCASSPGQGDYEQYFGPGTRLTVT.

The CDR3 DNA reads as TGTGCCAGTAGTATAGATCCGGGACAGGGTCGGGAGCAGTACTTC. This gives the protein CASSIDPGQGREQYF. The chain carries TRBV19 and TRBJ2-7, with 9 bases fitting TRBD1. The CDR3 has 15 residues. Unmatched junction bases numbered 7, after V lost 0 bases and J lost 7 bases. The germline gives CDR1 LNHDA, CDR2 SQIVND (reference sequence). Full variable domain (missing parts from reference TRBV19 and TRBJ2-7): DGGITQSPKYLFRKEGQNVTLSCEQNLNHDAMYWYRQDPGQGLRLIYYSQIVNDFQKGDIAEGYSVSREKKESFPLTVTSAQKNPTAFYLCASSIDPGQGREQYFGPGTRLTVT.

The CDR3 nucleotides read TGTGCCAGCAGCGCAGGGGACAGGGGGCAAAAAGAGACCCAGTACTTC. Translation gives CASSAGDRGQKETQYF. The V gene is TRBV2, the J gene TRBJ2-5; 12 nucleotides align to TRBD1. Germline V gives CDR1 SNHLY, CDR2 FYNNEI. The CDR3 is 16 amino acids. The V segment lost 6 bases and the J segment 3 bases; nucleotides outside the gene matches: 8.

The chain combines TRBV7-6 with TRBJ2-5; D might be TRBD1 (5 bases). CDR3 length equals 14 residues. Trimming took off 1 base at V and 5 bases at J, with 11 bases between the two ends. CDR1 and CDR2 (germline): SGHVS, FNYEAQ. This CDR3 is CASSLEGRSETQYF. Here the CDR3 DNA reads TGTGCCAGCAGCTTAGAGGGGCGTTCGGAGACCCAGTACTTC.